The 15 T cell receptor beta chains listed next were all sequenced from one sample in a study of OX40 agonist ivuxolimab in advanced cancers. Only in-frame clones appear in the TCRdb table, and some are missing; sequencing was by immunoSEQ multiplex PCR. The data show around 80,000 clones, approximately 86% seen once. The sequencing here drew on CD4+ or CD8+ T cells sorted from blood, taken in a trial of the OX40 agonist ivuxolimab. These receptors were obtained from an adult with an advanced solid tumor such as melanoma, head and neck, liver or kidney cancer.

J is TRBJ1-6 and V is TRBV18; D is undetermined. Trimming pared 2 bases from V and 7 bases from J, leaving 12 bases between. This CDR3 contains 15 residues. Germline lookup yields CDR1 KGHSH and CDR2 LQKENI. CDR3 in amino acids: CASSPKGPPNSPLHF. For the CDR3, the DNA is TGTGCCAGCTCACCAAAGGGTCCACCGAATTCACCCCTCCACTTT.

The chain uses TRBV5-6 and TRBJ2-1, with D possibly TRBD2 on 6 matching bases. Trimming stripped 4 bases from V and 7 bases from J, with 12 bases between. The CDR3 covers 13 residues. From germline, CDR1 is SGHDT and CDR2 YYEEEE. In DNA, the CDR3 is TGTGCCAGCAGCGATGGTGGGGGGAATGAGCAGTTCTTC. Translated: CASSDGGGNEQFF. Based on the CDR3 plus reference TRBV5-6 and TRBJ2-1, the full variable domain is DAGVTQSPTHLIKTRGQQVTLRCSPKSGHDTVSWYQQALGQGPQFIFQYYEEEERQRGNFPDRFSGHQFPNYSSELNVNALLLGDSALYLCASSDGGGNEQFFGPGTRLTVL.

V is TRBV5-1 and J is TRBJ2-3, with 8 positions matching TRBD2. The CDR3 is made up of 17 amino acids. V gave up 2 bases and J gave up 4 bases; unmatched junction bases: 12. CDR1 SGHRS and CDR2 YFSETQ come from the germline V gene. CDR3 sequence (DNA): TGCGCCAGCAGCTTTTCACCTTTCCCCGGGGGGGCAGATACGCAGTATTTT. Its protein is CASSFSPFPGGADTQYF.

The genes are TRBV6-6 and TRBJ2-1; TRBD1 aligns across 7 bases. Germline V gene data show CDR1 as MNHNY and CDR2 as SVGAGI (reference sequence). CDR3 length: 15 residues. Trimming took 11 bases from V and 4 from J; bases not matched to a gene: 14. The CDR3 DNA reads as TGTGCCTCAACTGGGAGACAGGGTCTATACAATGAGCAGTTCTTC. It codes for CASTGRQGLYNEQFF.

The chain carries TRBV7-3 and TRBJ2-1; 14 nucleotides match TRBD2. Trimming removed 6 bases from V and 6 bases from J; junction bases left unmatched: 4. This CDR3 comprises 15 residues. Per germline, CDR1 SGHTA and CDR2 FQGTGA. The CDR3 nucleotides are TGTGCCAGCAGTCTGACTAGCGGGGGGGCCAATGAGCAGTTCTTC. It specifies CASSLTSGGANEQFF.

J is TRBJ1-5 and V is TRBV5-6; a weak D match, TRBD1 (5 bases). CDR1 SGHDT and CDR2 YYEEEE come from the germline V gene. This CDR3 spans 14 amino acids. Trimming removed 4 bases from V and 2 bases from J, with 10 bases in between. The CDR3 coding sequence is TGTGCCAGCAGCGGGGGGAGACGCAATCAGCCCCAGCATTTT. This encodes CASSGGRRNQPQHF.

The chain carries TRBV4-3 and TRBJ1-2; no clear D gene. There are 13 residues in the CDR3. The germline V gene encodes CDR1 LGHNA and CDR2 YSLEER. V was cut by 1 base and J by 5 bases, with 8 bases left in between. CDR3 loop: CASSQGTDYGYTF. The CDR3 nucleotides read TGCGCCAGCAGCCAAGGAACTGATTATGGCTACACCTTC.

The table lists this clone with a few counts. The chain combines TRBV11-2 with TRBJ1-1; D is perhaps TRBD1 (6 bases). The ends were cut back, 0 bases at V and 5 bases at J, with 16 bases in the middle. CDR1 and CDR2 from the germline V gene are SGHAT and FQNNGV. The CDR3 consists of 16 residues. CDR3 sequence (DNA): TGTGCCAGCAGCTTAGATTTCGGGACAAAAAGAACTGAAGCTTTCTTT. Protein product: CASSLDFGTKRTEAFF.

In this sample, this clone turned up once. V and J are TRBV7-2 and TRBJ1-1; TRBD1 matches at 9 bases. Germline CDR1 and CDR2: SGHTA and FQGNSA. The V gene end was trimmed by 6 bases and the J gene end by 3 bases; junction bases not matched to a gene: 5. CDR3 length equals 14 residues. CDR3 protein: CASRVDRGDTEAFF. CDR3 DNA: TGTGCCAGCAGGGTCGACAGGGGGGACACTGAAGCTTTCTTT.

V usage is TRBV5-1 and J usage is TRBJ2-7; 12 bases are a match to TRBD1. The CDR3 totals 14 residues. The germline V gene has CDR1 SGHRS and CDR2 YFSETQ. The V and J ends lost 5 bases and 6 bases, in that order; junction bases with no gene match: 6. The CDR3 DNA is TGCGCCAGCAGTCCCGGGACAGGGGGCTCCGAGCAGTACTTC. This codes for CASSPGTGGSEQYF.

The chain uses TRBV7-6 and TRBJ2-1, with TRBD2 matching 11 bases. Unmatched junction bases numbered 6, after V lost 2 bases and J lost 9 bases. Germline-derived CDR1 and CDR2 are SGHVS and FNYEAQ. This CDR3 is built from 15 residues. CDR3 bases: TGTGCCAGCAGCTTAATGGCGCTAGCGGGGGGTGAGCAGTTCTTC. Amino acid sequence: CASSLMALAGGEQFF.

The gene calls are TRBV6-1 and TRBJ2-5, with 11 bases identical to TRBD2. The CDR3 is made up of 15 amino acids. J lost 5 bases, V lost 0 bases, and 2 bases had no gene match. Germline V CDR1 and CDR2: MNHNS, SASEGT. The CDR3 DNA follows: TGTGCCAGCAGTGAAGCGCTAGCGGGGGGTGAGACCCAGTACTTC. It codes for CASSEALAGGETQYF.

This chain connects TRBV10-3 to TRBJ2-2, with 12 bases matching TRBD2. Germline V CDR1 and CDR2: ENHRY, SYGVKD. The V and J ends lost 8 bases and 5 bases, in that order; junction bases with no gene match: 6. This CDR3 has 15 residues. The CDR3 loop is CAIPRGTSGTGELFF. The CDR3 DNA follows: TGTGCCATCCCCCGCGGGACTAGCGGGACCGGGGAGCTGTTTTTT.

The chain is built from TRBV5-1 and TRBJ2-7; the match to TRBD1 covers 7 bases. V lost 3 bases and J lost 3; bases outside the gene matches: 6. Germline V lookup: CDR1 SGHRS, CDR2 YFSETQ. CDR3 size: 14 residues. The CDR3 DNA reads TGCGCCAGCAGCTGGACAGGACTGGGCTACGAGCAGTACGTC. Amino acids: CASSWTGLGYEQYV.

V usage is TRBV6-5 and J usage is TRBJ1-2; 10 nucleotides agree with TRBD1. CDR1 is MNHEY and CDR2 is SVGAGI in the germline V gene. The CDR3 extends over 16 amino acids. The ends lost 0 bases at V and 1 base at J; junction bases unmatched: 2. The CDR3: CASSYSGTGDNYGYTF. Here the CDR3 DNA reads TGTGCCAGCAGTTACTCCGGGACAGGGGATAACTATGGCTACACCTTC.